These T cell receptor beta chains were read from a single sample in a study of cytomegalovirus exposure and HLA in healthy donors. Produced via immunoSEQ multiplex PCR; TCRdb's table is partial and in-frame only. The sample includes around 140,000 clones, around 80% of them seen just once. The sequenced sample was PBMCs. These receptors were taken from a female donor in good health and CMV-seronegative. Both conserved end residues are part of each CDR3. Each record gives: J gene, V gene, clone size, D gene, CDR3 DNA, CDR3 protein. A D gene is named only where the DNA matches it firmly. A clone size is listed for some rows: how often the clone was seen (once, few, many), or a class if it is expanded.

J gene: TRBJ2-1; V gene: TRBV7-8; clone size: -; D gene: TRBD2; CDR3 DNA: TGTGCCAGCAGCTTAGTTTCTAGCGGGAGGGTCAATGAGCAGTTCTTC; CDR3 protein: CASSLVSSGRVNEQFF
J gene: TRBJ2-1; V gene: TRBV19; clone size: -; D gene: -; CDR3 DNA: TGTGCCAGTAGTGATTCTACAGGGATAGGCTCCTACAATGAGCAGTTCTTC; CDR3 protein: CASSDSTGIGSYNEQFF
J gene: TRBJ2-7; V gene: TRBV10-3; clone size: -; D gene: TRBD1; CDR3 DNA: TGTGCCATCAGTGGATCTTACAGGGGCTACGAGCAGTACTTC; CDR3 protein: CAISGSYRGYEQYF
J gene: TRBJ2-3; V gene: TRBV6-5; clone size: -; D gene: -; CDR3 DNA: TGTGCCAGCAGTCGACCCGGAGATGTTCCAGATACGCAGTATTTT; CDR3 protein: CASSRPGDVPDTQYF
J gene: TRBJ2-2; V gene: TRBV7-6; clone size: -; D gene: TRBD2; CDR3 DNA: TGTGCCAGCAGCTCAACCGGGACTAGCGGGAGGTGGAACACCGGGGAGCTGTTTTTT; CDR3 protein: CASSSTGTSGRWNTGELFF
J gene: TRBJ2-7; V gene: TRBV10-3; clone size: -; D gene: -; CDR3 DNA: TGTGCCATCAGTAGACAAGGCCCCTACGAGCAGTACTTC; CDR3 protein: CAISRQGPYEQYF
J gene: TRBJ1-1; V gene: TRBV5-1; clone size: -; D gene: TRBD1; CDR3 DNA: TGCGCCAGCAGCAATGACAGGGCAATGAACACTGAAGCTTTCTTT; CDR3 protein: CASSNDRAMNTEAFF
J gene: TRBJ2-2; V gene: TRBV4-1; clone size: -; D gene: -; CDR3 DNA: TGCGCCAGCAGCCAAGTAATAAAGGGAGCCGGGGAGCTGTTTTTT; CDR3 protein: CASSQVIKGAGELFF
J gene: TRBJ2-1; V gene: TRBV20-1; clone size: -; D gene: -; CDR3 DNA: TGCAGTGCTAGACTAGTCAATGAGCAGTTCTTC; CDR3 protein: CSARLVNEQFF
J gene: TRBJ2-7; V gene: TRBV6-1; clone size: -; D gene: TRBD2; CDR3 DNA: TGTGCCAGCAGTGTCTCGACTAGCGCCAGCTACGAGCAGTACTTC; CDR3 protein: CASSVSTSASYEQYF
J gene: TRBJ2-1; V gene: TRBV7-9; clone size: once; D gene: -; CDR3 DNA: TGTGCCAGCAGCTTCGCCATATGGAGCCGCGATGAGCAGTTCTTC; CDR3 protein: CASSFAIWSRDEQFF
J gene: TRBJ1-4; V gene: TRBV2; clone size: -; D gene: -; CDR3 DNA: TGTGCCAGCAGCAATAAGGGGGGGGCGCCGGGTAATGAAAAACTGTTTTTT; CDR3 protein: CASSNKGGAPGNEKLFF
J gene: TRBJ2-7; V gene: TRBV10-3; clone size: -; D gene: TRBD1; CDR3 DNA: TGTGCCATCAGGGGATTAGGACAGGGGGGCTCCTACGAGCAGTACTTC; CDR3 protein: CAIRGLGQGGSYEQYF
J gene: TRBJ1-2; V gene: TRBV29-1; clone size: -; D gene: TRBD1; CDR3 DNA: TGCAGCGTTGTGGGAGACAGGGGGCCCTATGGCTACACCTTC; CDR3 protein: CSVVGDRGPYGYTF
J gene: TRBJ1-5; V gene: TRBV28; clone size: -; D gene: -; CDR3 DNA: TGTGCCAGCACCGGGACACGTAATCAGCCCCAGCATTTT; CDR3 protein: CASTGTRNQPQHF
J gene: TRBJ1-5; V gene: TRBV6-1; clone size: -; D gene: TRBD1; CDR3 DNA: TGTGCCAGCAGTGAAAGACAGGGGGGACTACCCAGCAATCAGCCCCAGCATTTT; CDR3 protein: CASSERQGGLPSNQPQHF
J gene: TRBJ2-7; V gene: TRBV5-1; clone size: -; D gene: TRBD2; CDR3 DNA: TGCGCCAGCAGCCCCAGCGGGGCAGGCCTTATCTCCTACGAGCAGTACTTC; CDR3 protein: CASSPSGAGLISYEQYF
J gene: TRBJ1-4; V gene: TRBV5-1; clone size: -; D gene: -; CDR3 DNA: TGCGCCAGCAGCTTACTTGGAGGTCTTAATGAAAAACTGTTTTTT; CDR3 protein: CASSLLGGLNEKLFF
J gene: TRBJ2-6; V gene: TRBV27; clone size: -; D gene: -; CDR3 DNA: TGTGCCAGCAGTTTAAAAACGAGCGGGTACGGGGCCAACGTCCTGACTTTC; CDR3 protein: CASSLKTSGYGANVLTF
J gene: TRBJ2-7; V gene: TRBV11-2; clone size: -; D gene: TRBD2; CDR3 DNA: TGTGCCAGCAGCTTCCAGCGGGGGGGCCTTCGCGAGCAGTACTTC; CDR3 protein: CASSFQRGGLREQYF
J gene: TRBJ1-1; V gene: TRBV10-3; clone size: few; D gene: -; CDR3 DNA: TGTGCCATCAGTGAACGGGAGAACACTGAAGCTTTCTTT; CDR3 protein: CAISERENTEAFF